This T cell receptor (beta chain) originates from a study of blood T cell repertoires in COVID-19. There are 15 residues in the CDR3. Germline-derived CDR1 and CDR2 are SGHNT and YENEEA. Trimming removed 6 bases from V and 3 bases from J; junction bases left unmatched: 5. The assay was immunoSEQ multiplex PCR, and TCRdb's table has in-frame clones only and misses some. The repertoire consists of tens of thousands of clones, with roughly 80% occurring once and the leading ten covering around 3.2%. The TCR originated in a man between 65 and 80 years old with COVID-19, enrolled during active disease. Sequences were obtained from peripheral blood. V gene TRBV11-3 combines with J gene TRBJ2-3; 11 nucleotides agree with TRBD2. This CDR3 reads CASSHTSGSTDTQYF. In nucleotides, the CDR3 is TGTGCCAGCAGTCACACTAGCGGGAGTACAGATACGCAGTATTTT.